Included here is one T cell receptor (beta chain) sequence, with context. What it binds is not known. CDR1 and CDR2 from the germline V gene are MNHEY and SMNVEV (reference sequence). CDR3 size: 12 residues. Trimming cost V 6 bases and J 11 bases, with 14 bases left between them. Amplification of TCR beta CDR3 regions used RNA as the template. TCR CDR3 regions were first amplified by RT-PCR with HTBI primers. TCRdb independently ran MiXCR on the multiplex PCR reads; one entry per CDR3 protein. The sample contains about half a million distinct CDR3 sequences, 20% to 25% of which appear only once. This record belongs to a study of T cells in Graves' hyperthyroidism and ophthalmopathy. Study conclusions and caveats: In the blood, most expanded thyroid clonotypes above 0.001 appeared as well.

This receptor was taken from a young man with Graves' hyperthyroidism. Sequenced: blood. This sequence joins TRBV27 and TRBJ1-5; D is ambiguous. This chain's CDR3 is CASRDHARTQHF. Here the CDR3 DNA reads TGTGCCAGCAGGGATCATGCCCGGACCCAGCATTTT.